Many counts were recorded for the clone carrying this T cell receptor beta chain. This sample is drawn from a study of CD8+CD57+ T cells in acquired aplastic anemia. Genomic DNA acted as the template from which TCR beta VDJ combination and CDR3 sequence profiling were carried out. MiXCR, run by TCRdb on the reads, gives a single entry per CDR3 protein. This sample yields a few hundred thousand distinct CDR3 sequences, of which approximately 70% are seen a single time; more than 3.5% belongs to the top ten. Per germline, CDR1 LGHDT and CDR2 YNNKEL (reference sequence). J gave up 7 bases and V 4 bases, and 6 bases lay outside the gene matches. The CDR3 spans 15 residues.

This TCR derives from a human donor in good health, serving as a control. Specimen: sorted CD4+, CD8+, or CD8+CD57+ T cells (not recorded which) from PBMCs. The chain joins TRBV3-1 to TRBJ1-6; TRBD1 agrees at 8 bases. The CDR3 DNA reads TGTGCCAGCAGCCGCCTGGGACAGGCGAATTCACCCCTCCACTTT. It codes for CASSRLGQANSPLHF.